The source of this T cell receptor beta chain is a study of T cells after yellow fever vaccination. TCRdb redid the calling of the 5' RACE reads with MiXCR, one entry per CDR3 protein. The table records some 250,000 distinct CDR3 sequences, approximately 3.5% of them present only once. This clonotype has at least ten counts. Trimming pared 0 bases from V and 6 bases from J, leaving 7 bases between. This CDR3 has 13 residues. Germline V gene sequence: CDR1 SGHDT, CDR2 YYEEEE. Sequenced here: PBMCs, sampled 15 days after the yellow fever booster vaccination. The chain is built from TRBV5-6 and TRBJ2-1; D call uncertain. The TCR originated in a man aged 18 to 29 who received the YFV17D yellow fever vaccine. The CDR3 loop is CASSLGGSNEQFF. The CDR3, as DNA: TGTGCCAGCAGCTTGGGTGGCAGCAATGAGCAGTTCTTC.